This is a list of T cell receptor beta chains from one sample in a study of CD8+ T cells in alopecia areata. Sequencing was performed with immunoSEQ multiplex PCR; in TCRdb, only in-frame clones are kept and a portion is missing. This sample has about 150,000 clones, with approximately 45% found just once. Sequences were obtained from CD4+ T cells sorted from blood. Receptor source: a human donor with alopecia areata. CDR3s include the opening cysteine and the closing phenylalanine or tryptophan. The D gene is left open where the match is weak. Clone size is shown for a subset of rows, as once, few, many or a class of expanded clone.

clone_size: few
d_call: TRBD1
v_call: TRBV19
j_call: TRBJ1-4
cdr3_aa: CASSLRQGAGQEKLFF
cdr3_nt: TGTGCCAGTAGTCTCCGACAGGGGGCCGGTCAGGAAAAACTGTTTTTT

clone_size: few
d_call: NA
v_call: TRBV5-1
j_call: TRBJ2-1
cdr3_aa: CASSWGDSNEQFF
cdr3_nt: TGCGCCAGCAGCTGGGGGGACAGTAATGAGCAGTTCTTC

clone_size: NA
d_call: NA
v_call: TRBV29-1
j_call: TRBJ2-2
cdr3_aa: CSVDSGELFF
cdr3_nt: TGCAGCGTTGATTCCGGGGAGCTGTTTTTT

clone_size: NA
d_call: TRBD1
v_call: TRBV30
j_call: TRBJ1-2
cdr3_aa: CAWSDIQGGGYGYTF
cdr3_nt: TGTGCCTGGAGTGACATACAAGGGGGCGGTTATGGCTACACCTTC

clone_size: few
d_call: TRBD2
v_call: TRBV7-3
j_call: TRBJ2-1
cdr3_aa: CASSLSGTSGWNEQFF
cdr3_nt: TGTGCCAGCAGCTTATCCGGGACTAGCGGTTGGAATGAGCAGTTCTTC

clone_size: NA
d_call: NA
v_call: TRBV7-9
j_call: TRBJ1-1
cdr3_aa: CASSLAPATEAFF
cdr3_nt: TGTGCCAGCAGCTTAGCGCCAGCCACTGAAGCTTTCTTT

clone_size: NA
d_call: NA
v_call: TRBV18
j_call: TRBJ2-1
cdr3_aa: CASSPQPLGKIGQFF
cdr3_nt: TGTGCCAGCTCACCACAACCCCTTGGGAAAATCGGGCAGTTCTTC

clone_size: NA
d_call: NA
v_call: TRBV7-9
j_call: TRBJ1-1
cdr3_aa: CASSNNLNTEAFF
cdr3_nt: TGTGCCAGCAGCAACAACCTGAACACTGAAGCTTTCTTT

clone_size: few
d_call: TRBD1
v_call: TRBV19
j_call: TRBJ2-2
cdr3_aa: CASRDRNGAGELFF
cdr3_nt: TGTGCCAGTAGGGACAGGAACGGAGCCGGGGAGCTGTTTTTT

clone_size: NA
d_call: NA
v_call: TRBV30
j_call: TRBJ2-6
cdr3_aa: CARGGPGANVLTF
cdr3_nt: TGTGCCCGAGGGGGGCCTGGGGCCAACGTCCTGACTTTC

clone_size: NA
d_call: TRBD2
v_call: TRBV2
j_call: TRBJ2-7
cdr3_aa: CASRWTSGSYEQYF
cdr3_nt: TGTGCCAGCAGGTGGACTAGCGGTTCCTACGAGCAGTACTTC

clone_size: NA
d_call: NA
v_call: TRBV6-1
j_call: TRBJ2-7
cdr3_aa: CASKGDTVSYEQYF
cdr3_nt: TGTGCCAGCAAAGGGGACACCGTCTCCTACGAGCAGTACTTC

clone_size: NA
d_call: NA
v_call: TRBV2
j_call: TRBJ2-3
cdr3_aa: CASSPGDTDTQYF
cdr3_nt: TGTGCCAGCAGTCCAGGGGACACAGATACGCAGTATTTT

clone_size: NA
d_call: NA
v_call: TRBV5-1
j_call: TRBJ2-7
cdr3_aa: CASSLVQGLNYEQYF
cdr3_nt: TGCGCCAGCAGCTTGGTACAGGGACTAAACTACGAGCAGTACTTC

clone_size: few
d_call: NA
v_call: TRBV19
j_call: TRBJ1-2
cdr3_aa: CASTGDYGYTF
cdr3_nt: TGTGCCAGTACAGGGGACTATGGCTACACCTTC

clone_size: NA
d_call: NA
v_call: TRBV29-1
j_call: TRBJ1-1
cdr3_aa: CSASQPAEAFF
cdr3_nt: TGCAGCGCCTCGCAACCTGCTGAAGCTTTCTTT

clone_size: NA
d_call: TRBD1
v_call: TRBV4-2
j_call: TRBJ2-7
cdr3_aa: CASSFGRTGAYEQYF
cdr3_nt: TGTGCCAGCAGCTTTGGGAGGACAGGGGCCTACGAGCAGTACTTC

clone_size: NA
d_call: TRBD2
v_call: TRBV15
j_call: TRBJ2-7
cdr3_aa: CATSSPGLASSEQYF
cdr3_nt: TGTGCCACCAGCAGTCCGGGACTAGCGAGTAGCGAGCAGTACTTC

clone_size: NA
d_call: NA
v_call: TRBV5-1
j_call: TRBJ2-2
cdr3_aa: CASSPDGRANTGELFF
cdr3_nt: TGCGCCAGCAGCCCGGACGGCCGCGCGAACACCGGGGAGCTGTTTTTT

clone_size: NA
d_call: NA
v_call: TRBV5-4
j_call: TRBJ2-7
cdr3_aa: CASSLDGAFNF
cdr3_nt: TGTGCCAGCAGCTTGGACGGGGCCTTCAATTTC

clone_size: NA
d_call: NA
v_call: TRBV29-1
j_call: TRBJ2-5
cdr3_aa: CSVVGQGGGTQYF
cdr3_nt: TGCAGCGTCGTAGGCCAGGGCGGAGGGACCCAGTACTTC

clone_size: NA
d_call: TRBD2
v_call: TRBV14
j_call: TRBJ2-5
cdr3_aa: CASSQGAGALQETQYF
cdr3_nt: TGTGCCAGCAGCCAAGGTGCGGGAGCTCTTCAAGAGACCCAGTACTTC

clone_size: NA
d_call: NA
v_call: TRBV6-5
j_call: TRBJ1-2
cdr3_aa: CASRNVYGYTF
cdr3_nt: TGTGCCAGCAGGAATGTCTATGGCTACACCTTC

clone_size: NA
d_call: NA
v_call: TRBV9
j_call: TRBJ2-2
cdr3_aa: CASSVGLSTGELFF
cdr3_nt: TGTGCCAGCAGCGTTGGGTTGAGCACCGGGGAGCTGTTTTTT

clone_size: NA
d_call: NA
v_call: TRBV5-1
j_call: TRBJ1-2
cdr3_aa: CASSFSRADGYTF
cdr3_nt: TGCGCCAGCAGCTTTAGCAGGGCGGATGGCTACACCTTC

clone_size: few
d_call: NA
v_call: TRBV5-1
j_call: TRBJ2-3
cdr3_aa: CASSSPESTDTQYF
cdr3_nt: TGCGCCAGCAGCTCCCCGGAGAGCACAGATACGCAGTATTTT

clone_size: few
d_call: TRBD1
v_call: TRBV29-1
j_call: TRBJ2-1
cdr3_aa: CSVEKRTGCDEQFF
cdr3_nt: TGCAGCGTTGAAAAAAGGACAGGGTGCGATGAGCAGTTCTTC

clone_size: NA
d_call: TRBD2
v_call: TRBV7-2
j_call: TRBJ2-6
cdr3_aa: CASSSRLAGVSGANVLTF
cdr3_nt: TGTGCCAGCAGCTCTCGACTAGCGGGAGTATCTGGGGCCAACGTCCTGACTTTC